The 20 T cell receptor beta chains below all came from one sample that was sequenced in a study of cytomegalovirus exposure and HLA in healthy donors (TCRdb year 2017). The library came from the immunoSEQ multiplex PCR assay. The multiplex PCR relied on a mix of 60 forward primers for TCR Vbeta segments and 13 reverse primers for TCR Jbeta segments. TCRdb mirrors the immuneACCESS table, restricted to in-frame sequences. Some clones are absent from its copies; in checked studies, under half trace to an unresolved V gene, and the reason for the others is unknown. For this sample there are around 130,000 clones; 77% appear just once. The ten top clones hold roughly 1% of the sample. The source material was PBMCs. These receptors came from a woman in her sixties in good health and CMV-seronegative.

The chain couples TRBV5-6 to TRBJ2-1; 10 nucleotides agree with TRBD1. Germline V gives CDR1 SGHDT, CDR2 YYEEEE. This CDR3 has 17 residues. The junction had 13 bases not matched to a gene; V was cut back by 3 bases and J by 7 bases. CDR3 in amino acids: CASSSTLWDRGFNEQFF. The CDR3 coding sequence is TGTGCCAGCAGCTCAACTCTGTGGGACAGGGGATTTAATGAGCAGTTCTTC.

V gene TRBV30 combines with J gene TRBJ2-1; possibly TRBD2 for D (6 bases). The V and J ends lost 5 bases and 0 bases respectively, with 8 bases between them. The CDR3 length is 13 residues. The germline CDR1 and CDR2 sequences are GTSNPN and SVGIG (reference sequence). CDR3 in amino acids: CAWGGNSYNEQFF. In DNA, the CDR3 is TGTGCCTGGGGGGGGAACTCCTACAATGAGCAGTTCTTC.

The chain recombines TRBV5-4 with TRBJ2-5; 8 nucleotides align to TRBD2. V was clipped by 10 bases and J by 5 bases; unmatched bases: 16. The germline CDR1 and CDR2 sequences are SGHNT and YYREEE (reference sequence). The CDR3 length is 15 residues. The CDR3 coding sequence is TGTGCCGCTAGTGGTGCGGGAGGAACCTTTGAGACCCAGTACTTC. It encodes CAASGAGGTFETQYF.

The CDR3 is CASSREGGNQPQHF. Written as DNA, the CDR3 is TGTGCCAGCAGCAGGGAAGGGGGCAATCAGCCCCAGCATTTT. V usage is TRBV2 and J usage is TRBJ1-5, with D possibly being TRBD1 (5 bases). V was trimmed by 6 bases and J by 2 bases, leaving 11 bases between them. Germline CDR1 and CDR2: SNHLY and FYNNEI. This CDR3 has 14 amino acids.

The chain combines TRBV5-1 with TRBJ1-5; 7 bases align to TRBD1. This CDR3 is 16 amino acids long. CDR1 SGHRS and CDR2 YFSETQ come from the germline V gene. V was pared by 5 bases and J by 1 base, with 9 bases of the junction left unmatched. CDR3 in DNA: TGCGCCAGCAGACCCGGACAGGCGGGGAGCAATCAGCCCCAGCATTTT. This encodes CASRPGQAGSNQPQHF.

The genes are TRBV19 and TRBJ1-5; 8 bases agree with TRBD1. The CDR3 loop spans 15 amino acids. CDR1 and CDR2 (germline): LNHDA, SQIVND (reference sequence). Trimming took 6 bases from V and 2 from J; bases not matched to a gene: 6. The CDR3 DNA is TGTGCCAGTAGGGACAGGGTTTTGGGCAATCAGCCCCAGCATTTT. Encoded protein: CASRDRVLGNQPQHF.

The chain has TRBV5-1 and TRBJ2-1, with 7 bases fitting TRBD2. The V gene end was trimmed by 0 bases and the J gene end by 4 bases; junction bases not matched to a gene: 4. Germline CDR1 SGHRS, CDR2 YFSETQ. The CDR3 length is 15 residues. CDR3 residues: CASSLALSGYNEQFF. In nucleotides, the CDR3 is TGCGCCAGCAGCTTGGCCCTTAGCGGGTACAATGAGCAGTTCTTC.

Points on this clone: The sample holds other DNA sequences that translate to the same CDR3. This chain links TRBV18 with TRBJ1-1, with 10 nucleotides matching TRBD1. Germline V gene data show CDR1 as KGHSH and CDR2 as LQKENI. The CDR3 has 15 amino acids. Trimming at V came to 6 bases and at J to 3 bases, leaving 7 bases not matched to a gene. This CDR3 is CASSPRQGADTEAFF. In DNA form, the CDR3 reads TGTGCCAGCTCCCCCCGACAGGGGGCGGACACTGAAGCTTTCTTT.

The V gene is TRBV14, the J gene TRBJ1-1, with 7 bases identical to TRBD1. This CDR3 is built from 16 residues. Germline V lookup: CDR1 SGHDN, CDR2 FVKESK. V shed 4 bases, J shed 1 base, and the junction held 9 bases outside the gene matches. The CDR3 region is CASSPHQGVSNTEAFF. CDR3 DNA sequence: TGTGCCAGCAGCCCCCACCAGGGGGTTTCGAACACTGAAGCTTTCTTT.

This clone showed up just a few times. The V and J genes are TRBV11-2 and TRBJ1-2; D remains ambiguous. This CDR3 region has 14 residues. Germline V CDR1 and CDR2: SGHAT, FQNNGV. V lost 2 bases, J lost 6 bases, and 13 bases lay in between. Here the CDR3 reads CASSLLAGWDGYTF. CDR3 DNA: TGTGCCAGCAGCTTATTGGCAGGTTGGGATGGCTACACCTTC.

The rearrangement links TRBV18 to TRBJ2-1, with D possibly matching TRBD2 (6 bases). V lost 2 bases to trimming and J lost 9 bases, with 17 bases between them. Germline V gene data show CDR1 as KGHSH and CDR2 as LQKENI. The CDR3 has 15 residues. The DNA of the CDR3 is TGTGCCAGCTCACCAAGCGGAGGGACTCGGGGTGAGCAGTTCTTC. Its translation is CASSPSGGTRGEQFF.

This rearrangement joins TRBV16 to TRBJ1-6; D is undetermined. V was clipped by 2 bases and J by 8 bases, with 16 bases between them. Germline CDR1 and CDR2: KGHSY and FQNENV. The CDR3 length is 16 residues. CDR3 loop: CASSQVRPGGHSPLHF. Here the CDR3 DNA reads TGTGCCAGCAGCCAAGTTAGGCCTGGCGGTCATTCACCCCTCCACTTT. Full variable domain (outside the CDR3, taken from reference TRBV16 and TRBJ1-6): GEEVAQTPKHLVRGEGQKAKLYCAPIKGHSYVFWYQQVLKNEFKFLISFQNENVFDETGMPKERFSAKCLPNSPCSLEIQATKLEDSAVYFCASSQVRPGGHSPLHFGNGTRLTVT.

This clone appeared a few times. This chain's CDR3 is CASSSATTPSTDTQYF. DNA of the CDR3: TGTGCCAGCAGTTCCGCGACTACGCCTAGCACAGATACGCAGTATTTT. The V gene is TRBV6-5, the J gene TRBJ2-3; maybe TRBD2 (5 bases). The CDR3 is 16 residues long. Germline lookup yields CDR1 MNHEY and CDR2 SVGAGI. V dropped 4 bases and J dropped 0 bases, with 14 bases sitting between them.

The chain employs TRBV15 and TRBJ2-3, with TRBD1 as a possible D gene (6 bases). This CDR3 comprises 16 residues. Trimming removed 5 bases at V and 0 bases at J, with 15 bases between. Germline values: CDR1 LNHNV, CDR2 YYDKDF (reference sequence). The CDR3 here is CATSLRRTASTDTQYF. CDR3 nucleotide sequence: TGTGCCACCAGCCTCCGCCGGACAGCTAGCACAGATACGCAGTATTTT.

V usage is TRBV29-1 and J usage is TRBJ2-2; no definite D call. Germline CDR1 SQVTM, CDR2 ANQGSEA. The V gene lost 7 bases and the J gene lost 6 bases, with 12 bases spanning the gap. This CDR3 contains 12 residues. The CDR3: CSAASRAGELFF. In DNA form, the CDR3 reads TGCAGCGCTGCTAGTCGGGCCGGGGAGCTGTTTTTT.

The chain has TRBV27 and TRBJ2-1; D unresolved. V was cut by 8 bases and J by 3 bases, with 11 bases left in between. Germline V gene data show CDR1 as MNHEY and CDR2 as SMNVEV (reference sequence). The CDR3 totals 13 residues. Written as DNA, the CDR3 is TGTGCCAGCGCCGACAATGGCTACAATGAGCAGTTCTTC. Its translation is CASADNGYNEQFF.

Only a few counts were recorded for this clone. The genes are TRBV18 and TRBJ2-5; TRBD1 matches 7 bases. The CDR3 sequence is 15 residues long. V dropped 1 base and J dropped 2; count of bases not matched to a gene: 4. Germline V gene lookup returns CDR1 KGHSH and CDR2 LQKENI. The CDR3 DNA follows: TGTGCCAGCTCACCACTACGGACAGGTCAAGAGACCCAGTACTTC. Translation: CASSPLRTGQETQYF.

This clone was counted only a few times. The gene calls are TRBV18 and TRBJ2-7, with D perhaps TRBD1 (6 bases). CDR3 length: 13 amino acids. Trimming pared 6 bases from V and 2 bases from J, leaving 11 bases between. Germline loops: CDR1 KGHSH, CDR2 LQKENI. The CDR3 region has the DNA TGTGCCAGCTCCGTGGACAGAGCCTACGAGCAGTACTTC. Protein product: CASSVDRAYEQYF.

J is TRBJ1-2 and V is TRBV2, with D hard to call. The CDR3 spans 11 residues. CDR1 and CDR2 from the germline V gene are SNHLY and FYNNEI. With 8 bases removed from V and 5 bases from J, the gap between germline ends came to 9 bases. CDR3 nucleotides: TGTGCCAGCGTCCGGGGATATGGCTACACCTTC. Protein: CASVRGYGYTF.

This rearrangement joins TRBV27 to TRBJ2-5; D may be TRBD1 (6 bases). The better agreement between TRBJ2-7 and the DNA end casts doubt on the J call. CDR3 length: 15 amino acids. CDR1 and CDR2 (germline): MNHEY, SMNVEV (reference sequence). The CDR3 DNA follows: TGTGCCAGCAGTCCATTTTACAGGGACACCTACGAGCAGTACTTC. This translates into CASSPFYRDTYEQYF.